Listed here is a single T cell receptor beta chain. Authors' analysis steps: Reference gene primer amplification yielded estimated nucleated cell counts. This table comes from immunoSEQ multiplex PCR, and its TCRdb copy is limited to in-frame clones, with some not included. V, J and clone size were drawn from that table, and D and trimming were deduced from the DNA. Of under 300,000 clones in the sample, approximately 88% were seen once. This CDR3 comprises 14 residues. Trimming took off 5 bases at V and 7 bases at J, with 15 bases between the two ends. Germline lookup yields CDR1 SGHRS and CDR2 YFSETQ. These data originate in a study of blood T cell repertoires in COVID-19. Study background: Acute and convalescent COVID-19 samples came from the United States, Italy and Spain. The cDNA or gDNA used as material had been derived from T cells, B-cell-depleted T cells, or PBMCs.

V usage is TRBV5-1 and J usage is TRBJ1-4; no clear D gene. The receptor comes from a middle-aged woman who had been exposed to COVID-19. Sequenced input: PBMCs or T cells enriched from blood (not recorded which). DNA for the CDR3: TGCGCCAGCAGTCTACCGGGGTCCCCTGAAAAACTGTTTTTT. Protein product: CASSLPGSPEKLFF. Supplemented by reference TRBV5-1 and TRBJ1-4, the full variable domain reads KAGVTQTPRYLIKTRGQQVTLSCSPISGHRSVSWYQQTPGQGLQFLFEYFSETQRNKGNFPGRFSGRQFSNSRSEMNVSTLELGDSALYLCASSLPGSPEKLFFGSGTQLSVL.